The clone carrying this T cell receptor beta chain has more than one count but fewer than ten. The investigators amplified TCR beta CDR3 regions from RNA transcripts. Primed by the HTBI set, a first-round RT-PCR was run on the TCR CDR3. MiXCR, applied by TCRdb to the multiplex PCR reads, yields one record per CDR3 protein. Of hundreds of thousands of distinct CDR3 sequences in the sample, under 25% were seen once. These data come from a study of T cells in Graves' hyperthyroidism and ophthalmopathy. The ends were cut back, 5 bases at V and 6 bases at J, with 8 bases in the middle. The CDR3 covers 11 residues.

The specimen sequenced was blood. This chain joins TRBV12-3 or TRBV12-4 and TRBJ2-7, with D perhaps TRBD1 (6 bases). The receptor was isolated from a man aged 25 to 45 with Graves' ophthalmopathy. In DNA, the CDR3 is TGTGCCAGCAGTAGGACAGTCGAGCAGTACTTC. It specifies CASSRTVEQYF.